This TCR beta chain is from a study of OX40 agonist ivuxolimab in advanced cancers. Germline CDR1 reads SNHLY; CDR2 reads FYNNEI. With 6 bases removed from V and 5 bases from J, the gap between germline ends came to 22 bases. The CDR3 length is 16 residues. Repertoires were generated with immunoSEQ multiplex PCR, while TCRdb's copy carries only in-frame clones and drops some. The table has approximately 120,000 clones, roughly 92% seen once; the top ten hold around 0.81%. This sequence originates from an adult with an advanced solid tumor such as melanoma, head and neck, liver or kidney cancer. The rearrangement uses TRBV2 and TRBJ2-5; possibly TRBD1 for D (6 bases). This material consisted of CD4+ or CD8+ T cells sorted from blood, taken in a trial of the OX40 agonist ivuxolimab. This CDR3 is CASSSRGSIEFETQYF. CDR3 sequence (DNA): TGTGCCAGCAGCAGCAGGGGAAGTATAGAATTTGAGACCCAGTACTTC.